The entry below gives a single T cell receptor beta chain sequence along with its context. Its specificity is not known. This sample was taken from a study of shared clonotypes between healthy human individuals. Study information: Three plates were used per donor for CD4 naive, three for CD4 memory, two for CD8 naive and one for CD8 memory. Points from the study as a whole: Large depth notwithstanding, sorted-subset sequencing proved incomplete by rarefaction. The four-donor shared clonotypes exceeded non-shared clonotypes in generation probability, with non-shared ones scoring lower.

In replicate PCRs of sorted subsets, about 200 ng DNA, approximately 32,000 T cell genomes, was used. Clones were sequenced by immunoSEQ multiplex PCR, and TCRdb holds only the in-frame ones, with some missing. The sample contains over a million clones, about 98.5% of which appear only once. The length of the CDR3 is 14 residues. Trimming took off 0 bases at V and 5 bases at J, with 8 bases between the two ends. Germline V gives CDR1 LNHNV, CDR2 YYDKDF (reference sequence). Sequencing input: naive CD4+ T cells sorted from blood. Subset noted: CD45RA+ positively selected. This TCR was recovered from a man aged 30-40 years in good health. The chain recombines TRBV15 with TRBJ2-1; D gene unclear. CDR3 protein: CATSRDWADNEQFF. The CDR3 DNA sequence: TGTGCCACCAGCAGAGATTGGGCCGACAATGAGCAGTTCTTC.